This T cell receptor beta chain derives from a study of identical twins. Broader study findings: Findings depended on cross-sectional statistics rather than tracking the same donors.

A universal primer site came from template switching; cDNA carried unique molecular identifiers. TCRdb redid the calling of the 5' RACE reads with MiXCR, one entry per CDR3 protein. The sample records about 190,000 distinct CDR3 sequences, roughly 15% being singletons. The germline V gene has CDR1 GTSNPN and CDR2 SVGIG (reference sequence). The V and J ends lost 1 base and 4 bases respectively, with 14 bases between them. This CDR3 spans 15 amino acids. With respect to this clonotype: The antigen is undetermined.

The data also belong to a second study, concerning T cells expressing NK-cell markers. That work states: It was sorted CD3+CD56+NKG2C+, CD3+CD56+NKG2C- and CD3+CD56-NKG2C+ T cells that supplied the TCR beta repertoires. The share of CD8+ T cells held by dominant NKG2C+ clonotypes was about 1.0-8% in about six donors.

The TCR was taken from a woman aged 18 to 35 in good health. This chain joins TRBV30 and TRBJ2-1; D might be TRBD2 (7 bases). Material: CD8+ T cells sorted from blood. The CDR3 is CAWSGGEGVYNEQFF. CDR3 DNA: TGTGCCTGGAGTGGAGGGGAGGGGGTTTACAATGAGCAGTTCTTC. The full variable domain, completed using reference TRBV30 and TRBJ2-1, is SQTIHQWPATLVQPVGSPLSLECTVEGTSNPNLYWYRQAAGRGLQLLFYSVGIGQISSEVPQNLSASRPQDRQFILSSKKLLLSDSGFYLCAWSGGEGVYNEQFFGPGTRLTVL.